Sequencing of this T cell receptor beta chain was carried out in a study of T cells in Graves' hyperthyroidism and ophthalmopathy. Study details: Blood from the periphery was taken at initial diagnosis, before any treatment. Study-wide results and limits: Before onset, ophthalmopathy was predicted by the model a median 6.5 months earlier.

Diagnosis of hyperthyroidism was new in patients aged 18 to 65, and its duration was under 2 months. From RNA transcripts, TCR beta CDR3 regions were amplified. Using the HTBI primer set, a first-round RT-PCR was run on the TCR CDR3. TCRdb recomputed calls from the multiplex PCR reads with MiXCR, one row per CDR3 protein. The top ten clones hold 8% to 13% of a sample with 350,000 to 400,000 distinct CDR3 sequences, 14% of them seen once. This clonotype was seen repeatedly, ten times or more. Antigen: not known. Germline V gives CDR1 MDHEN, CDR2 SYDVKM. V dropped 5 bases and J dropped 4 bases, with 12 bases sitting between them. This CDR3 is built from 14 residues.

Sequenced: blood. The source is a woman aged 60-75 years with Graves' hyperthyroidism. The chain is built from TRBV28 and TRBJ1-5; D not certain. DNA for the CDR3: TGTGCCAGCAGTGCCAGTCGAGGGAATCAGCCCCAGCATTTT. It specifies CASSASRGNQPQHF. Based on the CDR3 plus reference TRBV28 and TRBJ1-5, the full variable domain is DVKVTQSSRYLVKRTGEKVFLECVQDMDHENMFWYRQDPGLGLRLIYFSYDVKMKEKGDIPEGYSVSREKKERFSLILESASTNQTSMYLCASSASRGNQPQHFGDGTRLSIL.